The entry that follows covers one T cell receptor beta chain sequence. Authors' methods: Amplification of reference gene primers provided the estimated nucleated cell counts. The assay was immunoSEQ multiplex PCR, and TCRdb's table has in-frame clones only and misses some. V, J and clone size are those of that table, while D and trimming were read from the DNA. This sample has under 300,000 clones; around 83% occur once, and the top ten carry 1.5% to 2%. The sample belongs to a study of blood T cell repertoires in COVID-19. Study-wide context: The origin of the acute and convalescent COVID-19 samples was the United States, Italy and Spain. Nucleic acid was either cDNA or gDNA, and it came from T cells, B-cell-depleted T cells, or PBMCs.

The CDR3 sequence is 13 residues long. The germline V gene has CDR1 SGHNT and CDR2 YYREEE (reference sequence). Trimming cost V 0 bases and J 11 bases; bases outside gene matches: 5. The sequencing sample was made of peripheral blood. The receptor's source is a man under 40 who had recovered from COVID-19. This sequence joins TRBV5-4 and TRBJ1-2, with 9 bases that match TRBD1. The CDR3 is CASSLVRTGEYTF. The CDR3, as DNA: TGTGCCAGCAGCTTGGTTAGGACAGGGGAATACACCTTC.